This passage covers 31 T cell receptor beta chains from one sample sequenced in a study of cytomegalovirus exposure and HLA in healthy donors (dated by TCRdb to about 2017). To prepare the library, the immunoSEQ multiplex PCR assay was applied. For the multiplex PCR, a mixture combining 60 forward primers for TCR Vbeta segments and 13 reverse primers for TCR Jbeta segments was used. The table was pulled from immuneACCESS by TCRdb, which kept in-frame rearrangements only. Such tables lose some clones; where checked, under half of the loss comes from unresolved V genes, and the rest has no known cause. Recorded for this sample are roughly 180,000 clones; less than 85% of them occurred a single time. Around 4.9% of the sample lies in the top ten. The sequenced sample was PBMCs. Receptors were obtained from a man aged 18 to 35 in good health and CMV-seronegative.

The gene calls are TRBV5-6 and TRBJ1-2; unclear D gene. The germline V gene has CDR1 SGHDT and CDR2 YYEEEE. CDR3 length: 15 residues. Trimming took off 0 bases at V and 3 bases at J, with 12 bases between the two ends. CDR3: CASSLAIGRHYGYTF. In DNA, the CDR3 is TGTGCCAGCAGCTTGGCTATCGGCAGGCACTATGGCTACACCTTC.

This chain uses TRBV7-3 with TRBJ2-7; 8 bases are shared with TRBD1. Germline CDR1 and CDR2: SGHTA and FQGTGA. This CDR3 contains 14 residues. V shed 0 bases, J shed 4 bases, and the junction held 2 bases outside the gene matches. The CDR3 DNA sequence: TGTGCCAGCAGCTTAACGGGGACAGGATACGAGCAGTACTTC. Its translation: CASSLTGTGYEQYF. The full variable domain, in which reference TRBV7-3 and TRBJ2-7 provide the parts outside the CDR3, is GAGVSQTPSNKVTEKGKYVELRCDPISGHTALYWYRQSLGQGPEFLIYFQGTGAADDSGLPNDRFFAVRPEGSVSTLKIQRTERGDSAVYLCASSLTGTGYEQYFGPGTRLTVT.

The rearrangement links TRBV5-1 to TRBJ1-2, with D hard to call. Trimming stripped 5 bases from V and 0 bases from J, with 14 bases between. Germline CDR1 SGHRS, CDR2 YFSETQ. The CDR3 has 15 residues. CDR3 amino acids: CASRSLVGANYGYTF. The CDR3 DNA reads TGCGCCAGCAGATCTCTCGTGGGAGCTAACTATGGCTACACCTTC. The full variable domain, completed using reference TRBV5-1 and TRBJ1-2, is KAGVTQTPRYLIKTRGQQVTLSCSPISGHRSVSWYQQTPGQGLQFLFEYFSETQRNKGNFPGRFSGRQFSNSRSEMNVSTLELGDSALYLCASRSLVGANYGYTFGSGTRLTVV.

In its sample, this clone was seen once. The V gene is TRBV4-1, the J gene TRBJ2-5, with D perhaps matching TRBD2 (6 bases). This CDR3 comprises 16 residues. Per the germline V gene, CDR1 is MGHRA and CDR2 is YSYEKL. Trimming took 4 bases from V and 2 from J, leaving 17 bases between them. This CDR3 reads CASSREAAGPQETQYF. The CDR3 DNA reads TGCGCCAGCAGCCGAGAAGCAGCGGGTCCACAAGAGACCCAGTACTTC.

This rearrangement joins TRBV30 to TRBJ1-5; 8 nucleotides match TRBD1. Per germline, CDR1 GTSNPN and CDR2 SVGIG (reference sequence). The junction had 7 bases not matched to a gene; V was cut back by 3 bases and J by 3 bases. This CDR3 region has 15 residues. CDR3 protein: CAWSTQGAHNQPQHF. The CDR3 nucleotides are TGTGCCTGGAGCACTCAGGGGGCCCACAATCAGCCCCAGCATTTT.

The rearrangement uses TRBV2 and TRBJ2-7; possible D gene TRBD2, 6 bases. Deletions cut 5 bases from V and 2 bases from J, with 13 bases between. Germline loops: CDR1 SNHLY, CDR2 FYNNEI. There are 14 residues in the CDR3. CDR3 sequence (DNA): TGTGCCAGCAGTAGAACAGGAGGGCCCTACGAGCAGTACTTC. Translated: CASSRTGGPYEQYF.

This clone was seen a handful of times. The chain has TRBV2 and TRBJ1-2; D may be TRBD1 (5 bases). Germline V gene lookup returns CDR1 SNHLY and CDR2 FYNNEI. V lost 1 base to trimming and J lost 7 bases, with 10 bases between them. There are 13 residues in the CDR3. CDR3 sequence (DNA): TGTGCCAGCAGTGAAGAGTGGCAGGGTGGCTACACCTTC. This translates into CASSEEWQGGYTF. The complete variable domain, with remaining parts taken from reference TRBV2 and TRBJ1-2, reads EPEVTQTPSHQVTQMGQEVILRCVPISNHLYFYWYRQILGQKVEFLVSFYNNEISEKSEIFDDQFSVERPDGSNFTLKIRSTKLEDSAMYFCASSEEWQGGYTFGSGTRLTVV.

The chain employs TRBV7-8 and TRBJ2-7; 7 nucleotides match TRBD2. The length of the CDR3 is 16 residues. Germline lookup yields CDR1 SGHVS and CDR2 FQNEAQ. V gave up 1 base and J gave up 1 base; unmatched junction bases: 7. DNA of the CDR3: TGTGCCAGCAGCTTAGGAATAATGGGAGGGTCCTACGAGCAGTACTTC. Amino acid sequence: CASSLGIMGGSYEQYF.

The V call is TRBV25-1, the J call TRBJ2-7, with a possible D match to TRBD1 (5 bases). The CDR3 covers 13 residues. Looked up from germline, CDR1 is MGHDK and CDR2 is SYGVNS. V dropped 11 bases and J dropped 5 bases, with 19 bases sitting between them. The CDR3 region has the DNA TGTGCCGCCACGCAGGGTTGGGGCAACGAGCAGTACTTC. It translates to CAATQGWGNEQYF.

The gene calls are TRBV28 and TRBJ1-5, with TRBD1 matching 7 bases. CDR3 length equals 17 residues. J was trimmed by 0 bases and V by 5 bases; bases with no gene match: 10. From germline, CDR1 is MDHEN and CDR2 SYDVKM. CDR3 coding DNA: TGTGCCAGCAGTAGCAGACAGGGCCTATATAGCAATCAGCCCCAGCATTTT. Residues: CASSSRQGLYSNQPQHF.

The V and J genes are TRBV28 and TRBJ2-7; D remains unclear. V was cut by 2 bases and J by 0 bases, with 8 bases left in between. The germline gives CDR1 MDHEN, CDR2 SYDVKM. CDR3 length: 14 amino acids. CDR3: CASSLGTLSYEQYF. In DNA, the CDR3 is TGTGCCAGCAGTTTAGGCACGCTCTCCTACGAGCAGTACTTC.

CDR3 sequence: CASRGTDRASNTQYF. The CDR3 coding sequence is TGTGCCAGCAGGGGAACGGACAGGGCGTCGAATACGCAGTATTTT. The chain is built from TRBV6-6 and TRBJ2-3, with TRBD1 matching over 8 bases. Germline assignment: CDR1 MNHNY and CDR2 SVGAGI (reference sequence). Trimming at V came to 6 bases and at J to 7 bases, leaving 12 bases not matched to a gene. The CDR3 length is 15 residues.

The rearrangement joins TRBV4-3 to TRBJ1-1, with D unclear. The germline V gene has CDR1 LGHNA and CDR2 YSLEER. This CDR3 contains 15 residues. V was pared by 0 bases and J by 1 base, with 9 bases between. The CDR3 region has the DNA TGCGCCAGCAGCCAAGATGCGGGGTCGAACACTGAAGCTTTCTTT. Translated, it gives CASSQDAGSNTEAFF.

The CDR3 DNA follows: TGCGCCAGCAGTGAACAGGGAACCGGGGAGCTGTTTTTT. Amino acid sequence: CASSEQGTGELFF. V gene TRBV10-2 combines with J gene TRBJ2-2; perhaps TRBD1 as D (6 bases). V shed 3 bases and J shed 5 bases, with 7 bases lying between them. The CDR3 is 13 residues long. Germline values: CDR1 WSHSY, CDR2 SAAADI.

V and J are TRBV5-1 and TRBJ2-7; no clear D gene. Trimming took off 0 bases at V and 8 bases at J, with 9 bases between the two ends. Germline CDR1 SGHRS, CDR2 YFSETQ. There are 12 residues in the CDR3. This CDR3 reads CASSLESAKQYF. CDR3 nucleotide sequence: TGCGCCAGCAGCTTGGAAAGTGCGAAGCAGTACTTC.

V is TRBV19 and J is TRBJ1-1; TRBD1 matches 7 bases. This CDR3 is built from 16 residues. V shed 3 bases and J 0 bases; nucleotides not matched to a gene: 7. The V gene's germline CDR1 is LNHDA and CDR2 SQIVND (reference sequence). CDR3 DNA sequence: TGTGCCAGTAGTATCGACAGGGCAGATATGAACACTGAAGCTTTCTTT. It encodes CASSIDRADMNTEAFF.

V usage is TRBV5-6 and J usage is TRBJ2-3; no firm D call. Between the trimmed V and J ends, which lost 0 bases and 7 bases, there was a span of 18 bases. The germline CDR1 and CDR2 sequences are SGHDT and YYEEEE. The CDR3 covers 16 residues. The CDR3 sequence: CASSLDLQTRMNTQYF. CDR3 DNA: TGTGCCAGCAGCTTGGACTTGCAAACCCGCATGAATACGCAGTATTTT.

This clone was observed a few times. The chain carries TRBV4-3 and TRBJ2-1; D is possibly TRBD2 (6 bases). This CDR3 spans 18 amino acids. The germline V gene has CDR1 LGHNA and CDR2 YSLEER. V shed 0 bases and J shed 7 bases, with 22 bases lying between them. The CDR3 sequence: CASSQDVLRESRLNEQFF. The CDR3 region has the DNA TGCGCCAGCAGCCAAGATGTATTACGGGAGAGCCGGTTGAATGAGCAGTTCTTC.

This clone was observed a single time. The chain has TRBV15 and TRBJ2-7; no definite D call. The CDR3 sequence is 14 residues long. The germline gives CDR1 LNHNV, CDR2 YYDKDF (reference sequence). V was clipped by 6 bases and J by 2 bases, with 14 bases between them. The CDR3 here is CATSSLSLTYEQYF. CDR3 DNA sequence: TGTGCCACCAGTAGTTTGTCTTTGACCTACGAGCAGTACTTC.

The CDR3 region is CASTCVRGPLNTEAFF. The CDR3 nucleotides are TGTGCCAGCACGTGCGTCAGGGGGCCCCTGAACACTGAAGCTTTCTTT. The chain employs TRBV6-4 and TRBJ1-1; 8 bases fit TRBD1. The V gene's germline CDR1 is MRHNA and CDR2 SNTAGT. CDR3 length: 16 residues. V gave up 7 bases and J gave up 0 bases; unmatched junction bases: 10.

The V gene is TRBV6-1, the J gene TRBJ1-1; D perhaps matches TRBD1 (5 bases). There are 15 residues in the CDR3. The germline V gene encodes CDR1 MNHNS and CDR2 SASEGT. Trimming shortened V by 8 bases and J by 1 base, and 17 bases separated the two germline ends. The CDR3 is CASVPPDGQNTEAFF. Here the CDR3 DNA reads TGTGCCAGCGTTCCTCCGGACGGACAGAACACTGAAGCTTTCTTT.

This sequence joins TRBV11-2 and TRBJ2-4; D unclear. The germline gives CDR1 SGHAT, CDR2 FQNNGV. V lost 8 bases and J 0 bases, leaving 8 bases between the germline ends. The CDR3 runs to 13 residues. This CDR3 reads CASRKLAKNIQYF. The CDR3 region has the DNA TGTGCCAGCCGCAAACTAGCCAAAAACATTCAGTACTTC. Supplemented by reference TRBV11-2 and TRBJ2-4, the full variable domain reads EAGVAQSPRYKIIEKRQSVAFWCNPISGHATLYWYQQILGQGPKLLIQFQNNGVVDDSQLPKDRFSAERLKGVDSTLKIQPAKLEDSAVYLCASRKLAKNIQYFGAGTRLSVL.

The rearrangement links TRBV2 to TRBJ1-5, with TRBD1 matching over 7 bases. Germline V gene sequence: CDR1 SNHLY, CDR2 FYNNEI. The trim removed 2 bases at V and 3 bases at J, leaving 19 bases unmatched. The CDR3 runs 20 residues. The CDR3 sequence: CASSERDMARQGTDNQPQHF. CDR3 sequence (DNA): TGTGCCAGCAGTGAAAGGGACATGGCCCGGCAGGGGACAGACAATCAGCCCCAGCATTTT.

CDR3 residues: CASSGPRGGTPRSGANVLTF. The CDR3 DNA sequence: TGTGCCAGCAGTGGCCCTAGGGGGGGAACGCCGCGCTCTGGGGCCAACGTCCTGACTTTC. This chain joins TRBV2 and TRBJ2-6, with D perhaps TRBD2 (7 bases). Trimming pared 4 bases from V and 0 bases from J, leaving 22 bases between. Germline CDR1 SNHLY, CDR2 FYNNEI. This CDR3 comprises 20 residues.

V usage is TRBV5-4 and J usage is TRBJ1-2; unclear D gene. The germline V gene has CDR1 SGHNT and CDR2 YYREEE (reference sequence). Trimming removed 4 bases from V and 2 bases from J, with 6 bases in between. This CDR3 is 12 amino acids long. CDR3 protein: CASSPGNYGYTF. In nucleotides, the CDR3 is TGTGCCAGCAGCCCGGGGAACTATGGCTACACCTTC.

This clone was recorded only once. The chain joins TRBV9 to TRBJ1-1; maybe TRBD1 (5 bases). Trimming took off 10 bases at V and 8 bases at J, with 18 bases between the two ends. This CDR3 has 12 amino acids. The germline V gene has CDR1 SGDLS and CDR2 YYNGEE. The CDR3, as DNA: TGTGCCGGCTATACCAGGGAAGTCGAAGCTTTCTTT. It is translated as CAGYTREVEAFF.

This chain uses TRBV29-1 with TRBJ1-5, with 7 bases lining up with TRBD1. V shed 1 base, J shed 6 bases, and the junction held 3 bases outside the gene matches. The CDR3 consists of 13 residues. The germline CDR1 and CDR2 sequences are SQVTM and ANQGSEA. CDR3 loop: CSVEAGGGQPQHF. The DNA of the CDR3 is TGCAGCGTTGAAGCAGGGGGAGGTCAGCCCCAGCATTTT. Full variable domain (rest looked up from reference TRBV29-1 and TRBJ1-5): SAVISQKPSRDICQRGTSLTIQCQVDSQVTMMFWYRQQPGQSLTLIATANQGSEATYESGFVIDKFPISRPNLTFSTLTVSNMSPEDSSIYLCSVEAGGGQPQHFGDGTRLSIL.

The CDR3 reads CASNLGGGTGYTF. The CDR3 bases are TGTGCCAGCAACCTGGGGGGTGGGACTGGCTACACCTTC. The V gene is TRBV7-9, the J gene TRBJ1-2; perhaps TRBD1 as D (5 bases). CDR3 length: 13 residues. V was shortened by 7 bases and J by 7 bases, with 16 bases between the two germline ends. Germline CDR1 is SEHNR and CDR2 is FQNEAQ (reference sequence).

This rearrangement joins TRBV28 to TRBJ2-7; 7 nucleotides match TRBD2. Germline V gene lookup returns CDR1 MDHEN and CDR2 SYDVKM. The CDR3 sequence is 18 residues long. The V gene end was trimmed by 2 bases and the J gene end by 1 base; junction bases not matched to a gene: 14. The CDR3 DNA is TGTGCCAGCAGTTTAGGGGAGGGGTGGCGGGATGGGTCCTACGAGCAGTACTTC. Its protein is CASSLGEGWRDGSYEQYF.

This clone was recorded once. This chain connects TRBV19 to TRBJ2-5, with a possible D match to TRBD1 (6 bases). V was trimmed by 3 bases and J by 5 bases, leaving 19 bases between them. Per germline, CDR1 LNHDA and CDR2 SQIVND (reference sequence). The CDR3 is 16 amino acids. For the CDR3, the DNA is TGTGCCAGTAGTATTGCCGGGACATCGGGGCGGGAGACCCAGTACTTC. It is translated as CASSIAGTSGRETQYF.

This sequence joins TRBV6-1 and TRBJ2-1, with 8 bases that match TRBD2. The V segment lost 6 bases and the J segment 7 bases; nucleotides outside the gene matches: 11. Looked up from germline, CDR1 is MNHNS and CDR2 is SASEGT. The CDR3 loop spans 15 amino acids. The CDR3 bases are TGTGCCAGCAGCTGGGAAAGGGTAGCGGGAAATGAGCAGTTCTTC. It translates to CASSWERVAGNEQFF.